Listed below are T cell receptor beta chains from one sample, sequenced in a study of T cell repertoires in cytomegalovirus infection. MiXCR, run by TCRdb on the reads, gives a single entry per CDR3 protein. Of some 270,000 distinct CDR3 sequences listed, 15% to 20% were seen once; the top ten hold roughly 45%. The sample taken for sequencing was CD8+ T cells from PBMCs. These TCRs come from a human donor in good health (CMV status not recorded). Some clones in this sample may be carry-over from other donors' samples. Both conserved end residues are part of each CDR3. A D gene is named only where the DNA matches it firmly. Where a row states a size, it is once, few, many or the class of an expanded clone; other rows omit it.

.	TRBJ2-5	few	TRBV27	TGTGCCAGCAGTCCCGGGACCCAAGAGACCCAGTACTTC	CASSPGTQETQYF
.	TRBJ1-2	.	TRBV5-5	TGTGCCAGCAGCTTGGCCGGAGGGGCAGGGGAAAGCTACACCTTC	CASSLAGGAGESYTF
.	TRBJ1-5	many	TRBV7-8	TGTGCCAGCAGCCCCGGGGCTGGGACTCAGCATTTT	CASSPGAGTQHF
.	TRBJ1-2	many	TRBV6-1	TGTGCCAGCAGCGATAGGACCATGCAGGGCTACACCTTC	CASSDRTMQGYTF
.	TRBJ2-4	.	TRBV4-1	TGCGCCAGCAGCCAGGAGTCCCGTTCCAAAAACATTCAGTACTTC	CASSQESRSKNIQYF
TRBD2	TRBJ2-7	many	TRBV7-2	TGTGCCAGCAGCCCCCATCTAGCGGGGGGGATCTACGAGCAGTACTTC	CASSPHLAGGIYEQYF
.	TRBJ1-2	few	TRBV6-5	TGTGCCAGCAGTTACAATCCAGGGAATATAGACTATGGCTACACCTTC	CASSYNPGNIDYGYTF
TRBD1	TRBJ1-1	few	TRBV10-3	TGTGCCATCAGTGAGTCGCAGGGGGCGAACACTGAAGCTTTCTTT	CAISESQGANTEAFF
TRBD2	TRBJ2-7	.	TRBV6-5	TGTGCCAGCAGTCCCTTAGCGGGGAGCTCCTACGAGCAGTACTTC	CASSPLAGSSYEQYF
.	TRBJ2-7	.	TRBV29-1	TGCAGCGTAAAACCGGGACAAGCATACGAGCAGTACTTC	CSVKPGQAYEQYF
TRBD1	TRBJ1-5	few	TRBV19	TGTGCCAGTAGAGATTGGACAGGTCCTCATCAGCCCCAGCATTTT	CASRDWTGPHQPQHF
TRBD1	TRBJ2-7	many	TRBV19	TGTGCCAGCGATGACAGGGGGATATCCTACGAGCAGTACTTC	CASDDRGISYEQYF
.	TRBJ2-5	few	TRBV20-1	TGCAGTGCCATCGGCCAGGTGACCGGAGAGACCCAGTACTTC	CSAIGQVTGETQYF
.	TRBJ1-1	.	TRBV7-6	TGTGCCAGCAGCTTTAGGGATCCCACGGGGGACACTGAAGCTTTCTTT	CASSFRDPTGDTEAFF
TRBD1	TRBJ1-2	many	TRBV7-2	TGTGCCAGCGACCGGGCAGGGGGCGTCTATGGCTACACCTTC	CASDRAGGVYGYTF
.	TRBJ2-1	many	TRBV15	TGTGCCACCAGCAGAGAATCCCCCCGAGCGAGCTCCTACAATGAGCAGTTCTTC	CATSRESPRASSYNEQFF
.	TRBJ1-1	few	TRBV20-1	TGCAGTGCTCTGAGGAGCTACACTGAAGCTTTCTTT	CSALRSYTEAFF
TRBD1	TRBJ2-7	few	TRBV7-9	TGTGCCAGCAGCCCGAGGGACAGGGCAACCTACGAGCAGTACTTC	CASSPRDRATYEQYF